This entry describes one TCR beta chain. Produced via immunoSEQ multiplex PCR; TCRdb's table is partial and in-frame only. The sample holds nearly 200,000 clones, roughly nine tenths seen once. The sample comes from a study of control samples from healthy donors and cancer patients. The length of the CDR3 is 15 residues. From germline, CDR1 is SGHDN and CDR2 FVKESK. The V end was cut by 0 bases, the J end by 7 bases, with 10 bases between. Material for sequencing was blood. The sequence came from a man in his thirties or forties in good health. The chain recombines TRBV14 with TRBJ1-6; no reliable D call. The chain's CDR3 is CASSQDSRTNSPLHF. Here the CDR3 DNA reads TGTGCCAGCAGCCAAGATAGCAGGACCAATTCACCCCTCCACTTT.